This record looks at one TCR beta chain sequence and its context. The target of this receptor is not known. No base quality information exists; no much larger clone differs at one position. The sample comes from a study of T cell responses to AZD1222 COVID-19 vaccine (dated by TCRdb to the early 2020s). With regard to the full study: AZD1222 recipients with second doses at about 4 weeks or about 12 weeks were pooled, because spike-specific TCR depth and breadth did not differ between schedules. A total of 233 trial participants underwent TCR sequencing, of whom some 210 received two doses of AZD1222 and 26 received two doses of the MenACWY control vaccine. Enrollment into the trials was organized by age into subgroups of 18-55, 56-69 and 70-plus years, and those subgroups contained approximately 160, 26 and 62 TCR-sequenced participants, respectively. Study-level results and caveats: Reportedly, close to half of the unique spike-specific TCRs recognized epitopes lying outside the regions that are mutated in the B.1.351 and B.1.1.7 variants. Spike-specific TCR breadth and depth rose significantly after two AZD1222 doses compared with day 0 and with MenACWY recipients. The 56-69-year group was small, and its depth increase did not reach significance, likely because of low power. Participants were mostly white British, with more females than males. The authors suggested clonal diversity may have been underestimated. The whole spike protein was spanned by vaccine-associated CD4 TCRs, and dominant responses were seen in regions 160-218 and 743-854. Conclusions about previously exposed vaccinees were limited because only a handful of AZD1222 recipients were SARS-CoV-2 seropositive at baseline. No day 14 peak-response samples were available, so repertoires were characterized only after the peak T cell response.

The CDR3 regions of human TCRbeta chains were analyzed by immunosequencing. In the source study's methods: TCRs in the repertoires were compared against a reference library of SARS-CoV-2-specific TCRs that had been generated with the MIRA antigen-specificity platform. Breadth meant the fraction of unique TCRs that were SARS-CoV-2-associated, whereas depth meant the fraction of total T cells that were SARS-CoV-2-associated. Each spike-specific TCR was assigned to its reactive spike region and to a CD4 or CD8 class using the MIRA data. Log10-transformed breadth and depth values were compared by one-way ANOVA with Sidak's multiple comparisons tests. The table was pulled from immuneACCESS by TCRdb, which kept in-frame rearrangements only. Such tables lose some clones; where checked, under half of the loss comes from unresolved V genes, and the rest has no known cause. D and trimming were read from the DNA, whereas the V and J calls and clone size are those reported in that table. This sample holds under 200,000 clones; more than 80% were observed only once. The ten top clones hold 3.5% to 4.5% of the sample.

The germline V gene (reference sequence) yields SEHNR for CDR1 and FQNEAQ for CDR2. From cysteine to phenylalanine, the CDR3 is 15 amino acids long. Of the read, only the CDR3 DNA is kept; its 45 bases are in frame from base 1. V gives up 3 bases and J gives up 0 bases, and the segment between their germline ends measures 9 bases. Read against the paper, the sample's time point label means: baseline before first vaccination. Vaccinee samples were obtained from the UK trials COV001 and COV002, which included a single-blind randomized controlled phase 2/3 trial of AZD1222 (ChAdOx1 nCoV-19) in healthy adults. Trial participant PBMC samples were collected at day 0 and day 28 after the second dose for TCRbeta chain sequencing.

This TCR derives from an adult in good health. Sequencing used peripheral blood, obtained on day 0 of AZD1222 vaccination. The rearranged segments are TRBV7-9 and TRBJ1-3; D gene: possibly TRBD1, on 6 matching bases. The DNA is TGTGCCAGCAGCTTGAACAGGGACTCTGGAAACACCATATATTTT. Translation gives CASSLNRDSGNTIYF.